Following are 28 T cell receptor beta chains from one sample sequenced in a study of blood T cell repertoires in COVID-19. Profiled with immunoSEQ multiplex PCR; TCRdb holds only in-frame clones, not every one. Here the sample spans 200,000 to 300,000 clones, approximately 86% being singletons. The sample taken for sequencing was peripheral blood. Receptors were obtained from a woman in her fifties or sixties with COVID-19, enrolled during active disease.

In its sample, this clone was seen once. V and J are TRBV29-1 and TRBJ2-2, with 11 bases lining up with TRBD1. CDR3 length: 14 amino acids. From germline, CDR1 is SQVTM and CDR2 ANQGSEA. V lost 7 bases, J lost 4 bases, and 5 bases stayed unmatched. The CDR3 region is CSAGQGAGTGELFF. In DNA, the CDR3 is TGCAGCGCCGGACAGGGGGCGGGCACCGGGGAGCTGTTTTTT.

This clone appeared many times. V is TRBV7-3 and J is TRBJ2-3, with D perhaps matching TRBD1 (5 bases). Trimming left V 1 base short and J 4 bases short, with 21 bases between. Looked up from germline, CDR1 is SGHTA and CDR2 is FQGTGA. The CDR3 runs 18 residues. The CDR3 nucleotides are TGTGCCAGCAGCTTAATGGGGCGACTCGAATATGTCCCAGATACGCAGTATTTT. Its translation is CASSLMGRLEYVPDTQYF.

The chain carries TRBV29-1 and TRBJ2-1; the match to TRBD2 covers 10 bases. This CDR3 comprises 15 residues. Looked up from germline, CDR1 is SQVTM and CDR2 is ANQGSEA. Germline trimming cut 3 bases from V and 5 bases from J; bases unmatched to any gene: 7. CDR3 in amino acids: CSVDSTSGHDNEQFF. As DNA, the CDR3 is TGCAGCGTTGATTCGACTAGCGGGCACGACAATGAGCAGTTCTTC.

The chain carries TRBV5-1 and TRBJ2-3; weak D call: TRBD2 (5 bases). Trimming stripped 4 bases from V and 4 bases from J, with 7 bases between. This CDR3 is built from 12 residues. Germline assignment: CDR1 SGHRS and CDR2 YFSETQ. CDR3 region: CASSPGSDTQYF. The CDR3 nucleotides read TGCGCCAGCAGCCCGGGGTCAGATACGCAGTATTTT.

The chain is built from TRBV28 and TRBJ2-3; 7 bases align to TRBD1. Germline values: CDR1 MDHEN, CDR2 SYDVKM. V shed 2 bases and J 5 bases; nucleotides not matched to a gene: 4. This CDR3 region has 14 residues. The CDR3 spells CASSLGRTGDTQYF. The CDR3 DNA is TGTGCCAGCAGTTTAGGCAGGACAGGAGATACGCAGTATTTT.

This chain joins TRBV5-3 and TRBJ1-4; TRBD1 is a possible D gene (6 bases). TRBV5-3 belongs to the ORF category, with a function that is uncertain. V was pared by 4 bases and J by 10 bases, with 17 bases between. This CDR3 spans 14 amino acids. The DNA for the CDR3 is TGTGCCAGAAGCGCGTGGACAGTCCCCGCAAAACTGTTTTTT. It translates to CARSAWTVPAKLFF.

This clone was detected only once. The chain joins TRBV11-3 to TRBJ2-1; weak D call: TRBD2 (6 bases). V dropped 5 bases and J dropped 0 bases, with 8 bases sitting between them. Germline V gene data show CDR1 as SGHNT and CDR2 as YENEEA. The CDR3 extends over 14 amino acids. The CDR3 loop is CASSGGNSYNEQFF. The CDR3 region has the DNA TGTGCCAGCAGCGGGGGGAACTCCTACAATGAGCAGTTCTTC. Full variable domain (missing parts from reference TRBV11-3 and TRBJ2-1): EAGVVQSPRYKIIEKKQPVAFWCNPISGHNTLYWYLQNLGQGPELLIRYENEEAVDDSQLPKDRFSAERLKGVDSTLKIQPAELGDSAVYLCASSGGNSYNEQFFGPGTRLTVL.

This sequence joins TRBV29-1 and TRBJ2-3, with D tentatively TRBD2 (5 bases). The V end lost 4 bases, the J end lost 6 bases, and 8 bases lay between the germline ends. This CDR3 is 11 amino acids long. The germline V gene encodes CDR1 SQVTM and CDR2 ANQGSEA. The chain's CDR3 is CSVARADTQYF. Here the CDR3 DNA reads TGCAGCGTTGCGCGGGCGGATACGCAGTATTTT.

CDR3: CASSVASGSTTGELFF. CDR3 nucleotides: TGCGCCAGCAGTGTAGCTAGCGGGAGTACGACCGGGGAGCTGTTTTTT. J is TRBJ2-2 and V is TRBV10-1; 10 positions agree with TRBD2. Trimming took 4 bases from V and 5 from J; bases not matched to a gene: 7. Germline CDR1 WNHNN, CDR2 SYGVQD (reference sequence). The CDR3 sequence is 16 residues long.

This sequence joins TRBV15 and TRBJ2-5; weak D call: TRBD1 (5 bases). V shed 0 bases and J shed 5 bases, with 16 bases lying between them. The V gene's germline CDR1 is LNHNV and CDR2 YYDKDF (reference sequence). The length of the CDR3 is 16 residues. CDR3 sequence: CATSRDLGRVRETQYF. CDR3 nucleotide sequence: TGTGCCACCAGCAGAGATCTCGGCAGGGTGAGGGAGACCCAGTACTTC. Together with reference TRBV15 and TRBJ2-5, the CDR3 gives the full variable domain: DAMVIQNPRYQVTQFGKPVTLSCSQTLNHNVMYWYQQKSSQAPKLLFHYYDKDFNNEADTPDNFQSRRPNTSFCFLDIRSPGLGDTAMYLCATSRDLGRVRETQYFGPGTRLLVL.

The chain links TRBV7-2 to TRBJ2-4, with D possibly TRBD1 on 5 matching bases. V lost 5 bases, J lost 0 bases, and 8 bases lay in between. Germline values: CDR1 SGHTA, CDR2 FQGNSA. CDR3 length: 14 amino acids. CDR3 in amino acids: CASSVDRAKNIQYF. The CDR3 nucleotides read TGTGCCAGCAGCGTCGACAGAGCCAAAAACATTCAGTACTTC.

A single count supports this clone. The chain uses TRBV12-3 or TRBV12-4 and TRBJ2-2, with 8 bases fitting TRBD1. The CDR3 spans 13 residues. Trimming removed 5 bases from V and 7 bases from J; junction bases left unmatched: 3. CDR3 protein: CASSITGGGELFF. DNA for the CDR3: TGTGCCAGCAGTATTACAGGGGGCGGGGAGCTGTTTTTT.

The chain combines TRBV5-5 with TRBJ2-5; 9 bases fit TRBD2. With V trimmed by 5 bases and J by 1 base, 3 bases remained unmatched. Germline V gene sequence: CDR1 SGHKS, CDR2 YYEKEE (reference sequence). The CDR3 is made up of 14 amino acids. The CDR3 DNA follows: TGTGCCAGCAGATTACTAGCGGGCCAAGAGACCCAGTACTTC. This codes for CASRLLAGQETQYF.

This rearrangement joins TRBV6-2 or TRBV6-3 to TRBJ2-1, with 8 bases lining up with TRBD2. The CDR3 consists of 16 residues. V shed 2 bases and J 2 bases; nucleotides not matched to a gene: 5. Germline-derived CDR1 and CDR2 are MNHEY and SVGEGT. The CDR3 protein is CASSYRGGPPYNEQFF. The CDR3 DNA reads TGTGCCAGCAGTTACCGGGGGGGGCCGCCCTACAATGAGCAGTTCTTC.

The chain couples TRBV19 to TRBJ2-2, with D unclear. This CDR3 is built from 14 residues. Trimming cost V 6 bases and J 1 base, with 9 bases left between them. Germline lookup yields CDR1 LNHDA and CDR2 SQIVND (reference sequence). Here the CDR3 reads CASSRSKNTGELFF. Here the CDR3 DNA reads TGTGCCAGTAGCAGATCCAAGAACACCGGGGAGCTGTTTTTT. The full variable domain, in which reference TRBV19 and TRBJ2-2 provide the parts outside the CDR3, is DGGITQSPKYLFRKEGQNVTLSCEQNLNHDAMYWYRQDPGQGLRLIYYSQIVNDFQKGDIAEGYSVSREKKESFPLTVTSAQKNPTAFYLCASSRSKNTGELFFGEGSRLTVL.

This clone appeared a few times. The V call is TRBV4-3, the J call TRBJ2-3, with TRBD2 matching over 7 bases. V trimming: 4 bases; J trimming: 3 bases; junction bases outside the gene matches: 4. The CDR3 has 14 residues. CDR1 is LGHNA and CDR2 is YSLEER in the germline V gene. The DNA of the CDR3 is TGCGCCAGCAGCCCGGGGACTACTACAGATACGCAGTATTTT. Protein product: CASSPGTTTDTQYF.

The genes are TRBV10-1 and TRBJ1-1, with a possible D match to TRBD1 (6 bases). Deletions cut 2 bases from V and 7 bases from J, with 14 bases between. Germline CDR1 reads WNHNN; CDR2 reads SYGVQD (reference sequence). This CDR3 contains 14 residues. The DNA of the CDR3 is TGCGCCAGCAGTGAGGAACAGGGACCCATTGAAGCTTTCTTT. This translates into CASSEEQGPIEAFF.

This chain joins TRBV3-1 (or the pseudogene TRBV3-2) and TRBJ1-2, with D uncertain. V shed 0 bases and J shed 0 bases, with 8 bases lying between them. The CDR3 totals 15 residues. The germline V gene encodes CDR1 LGHDT and CDR2 YNNKEL (reference sequence). CDR3 residues: CASSQDQTANYGYTF. CDR3 DNA: TGTGCCAGCAGCCAAGATCAAACAGCTAACTATGGCTACACCTTC.

The V call is TRBV12-5, the J call TRBJ2-1; maybe TRBD1 (5 bases). V lost 5 bases to trimming and J lost 5 bases, with 22 bases between them. The CDR3 has 17 residues. Germline V gives CDR1 LGHNT, CDR2 FRNRAP. CDR3: CASGHRQGHYINNEQFF. CDR3 bases: TGTGCTAGTGGTCATCGGCAGGGCCATTATATTAACAATGAGCAGTTCTTC.

This chain links TRBV5-6 with TRBJ2-1; 11 nucleotides align to TRBD2. CDR3 length: 14 amino acids. Looked up from germline, CDR1 is SGHDT and CDR2 is YYEEEE. The V and J ends lost 2 bases and 10 bases, in that order; junction bases with no gene match: 5. Written as DNA, the CDR3 is TGTGCCAGCAGCTTAAGACTAGCGGGAAACGAGCAGTTCTTC. Translation gives CASSLRLAGNEQFF.

The chain uses TRBV19 and TRBJ1-2; D is perhaps TRBD1 (6 bases). CDR1 and CDR2 from the germline V gene are LNHDA and SQIVND (reference sequence). V was clipped by 5 bases and J by 8 bases, with 9 bases between them. The CDR3 extends over 11 amino acids. In DNA form, the CDR3 reads TGTGCCAGTAGTGGTCAGGGGGGCTACACCTTC. This translates into CASSGQGGYTF.

This clone occurred once. The chain is built from TRBV29-1 and TRBJ2-7; D unresolved. The germline gives CDR1 SQVTM, CDR2 ANQGSEA. Trimming stripped 5 bases from V and 3 bases from J, with 14 bases between. CDR3 length equals 13 residues. CDR3 DNA: TGCAGCGTTACGGAGCGCCTATTCTACGAGCAGTACTTC. Encoded protein: CSVTERLFYEQYF.

The V call is TRBV7-9, the J call TRBJ1-6; D gene unclear. Germline lookup yields CDR1 SEHNR and CDR2 FQNEAQ (reference sequence). V lost 0 bases and J 9 bases, leaving 9 bases between the germline ends. The CDR3 spans 14 residues. This CDR3 reads CASSLASISSPLHF. CDR3 coding DNA: TGTGCCAGCAGCTTAGCTAGTATTTCTTCACCCCTCCACTTT.

The chain recombines TRBV5-4 with TRBJ1-1; possibly TRBD1 for D (5 bases). The V gene lost 0 bases and the J gene lost 4 bases, with 13 bases spanning the gap. The CDR3 consists of 15 residues. Germline values: CDR1 SGHNT, CDR2 YYREEE (reference sequence). CDR3 in DNA: TGTGCCAGCAGCTTGGAACCGGGGGTGGGCACTGAAGCTTTCTTT. It translates to CASSLEPGVGTEAFF. The variable domain in full, with the rest retrieved from reference TRBV5-4 and TRBJ1-1, is ETGVTQSPTHLIKTRGQQVTLRCSSQSGHNTVSWYQQALGQGPQFIFQYYREEENGRGNFPPRFSGLQFPNYSSELNVNALELDDSALYLCASSLEPGVGTEAFFGQGTRLTVV.

This chain uses TRBV19 with TRBJ1-1; D not certain. V was cut by 3 bases and J by 7 bases, with 6 bases left in between. The CDR3 totals 11 residues. Germline values: CDR1 LNHDA, CDR2 SQIVND (reference sequence). CDR3 coding DNA: TGTGCCAGTAGTATGGCGGGTGAAGCTTTCTTT. Translation gives CASSMAGEAFF.

This chain uses TRBV5-1 with TRBJ1-1, with 8 bases aligning to TRBD1. The CDR3 covers 15 residues. The germline V gene encodes CDR1 SGHRS and CDR2 YFSETQ. The trim removed 0 bases at V and 1 base at J, leaving 2 bases unmatched. Here the CDR3 DNA reads TGCGCCAGCAGCTTGGGGACAGGGCAGAACACTGAAGCTTTCTTT. As protein: CASSLGTGQNTEAFF.

The chain has TRBV4-2 and TRBJ2-2; TRBD2 agrees at 13 bases. The CDR3 runs 16 residues. V trimming: 6 bases; J trimming: 3 bases; junction bases outside the gene matches: 4. Per the germline V gene, CDR1 is LGHNA and CDR2 is YNFKEQ. The DNA for the CDR3 is TGTGCCAGCAGGCAACTAGCGGGAGGGTACACCGGGGAGCTGTTTTTT. Translating it yields CASRQLAGGYTGELFF.

The chain employs TRBV7-9 and TRBJ2-7; 10 bases are a match to TRBD1. This CDR3 spans 16 amino acids. The V gene's germline CDR1 is SEHNR and CDR2 FQNEAQ (reference sequence). The J segment lost 6 bases and the V segment lost 0 bases, leaving 8 bases of the junction unmatched. In nucleotides, the CDR3 is TGTGCCAGCAGCTTAGCTGGGGGGACAGGGGCCTCCGAGCAGTACTTC. This encodes CASSLAGGTGASEQYF. The full variable domain, with the rest looked up from reference TRBV7-9 and TRBJ2-7, is DTGVSQNPRHKITKRGQNVTFRCDPISEHNRLYWYRQTLGQGPEFLTYFQNEAQLEKSRLLSDRFSAERPKGSFSTLEIQRTEQGDSAMYLCASSLAGGTGASEQYFGPGTRLTVT.